This T cell receptor beta chain was retrieved from a study of intratumoral heterogeneity in liver cancer. The study in broad terms: In the full roughly 14-patient cohort, the median age was around 69 years and the majority of patients were male. A total of 65 to 80 multiregional samples from roughly 14 HCC patients, consisting of 50 to 55 tumoral and some 20 adjacent nontumoral regions, were included in the overall cohort. RNA-seq, DNA sequencing, TCR-seq and SNP array data from multiple regions of hepatocellular carcinoma specimens were combined in the study to investigate intratumor heterogeneity. Study-wide findings and limitations: A relatively low patient number and under-sampled tumor-infiltrating lymphocyte representation were acknowledged by the authors as limitations. In each sequenced patient, tumor region a showed significantly more unique T-cell clonal expansions than tumor region b. No significant difference in overall T cell clonality was found between tumor regions within either sequenced patient. TCR sequencing was reported to confirm the RNA-seq-based estimates of regional differences in tumor-infiltrating lymphocyte burden.

The germline V end is reduced by 3 bases and the J end by 0 bases; junction bases left unmatched: 10. CDR1 KGHSH and CDR2 LQKENI are derived from the germline V gene. The CDR3, from cysteine to phenylalanine, totals 18 residues. Left in the record is the CDR3 DNA by itself, 54 bases read in frame from the first base. Using the immunoSEQ assay, the TCR beta chain CDR3 regions were sequenced from genomic DNA. Rearranged VDJ segments were amplified with primers that anneal to V and J segments. The study's processing was this. The ImmunoSeq Analyzer software was used to calculate clonality and richness metrics. Differentially abundant clones between regions were identified using Fisher's exact test plus a beta-binomial method for added stringency. TCRdb limited this immuneACCESS table to in-frame rearrangements with V and J called. A share of clones is missing; checked studies link under half to unresolved V genes, and the rest is unexplained. That table gives V, J and clone size, and the DNA gave D and trimming. Across this sample there are 5,000 to 8,000 clones, with over 55% seen only once. Clones ranked in the top ten supply approximately 39% of the sample.

Samples labelled H were derived from distinct, geographically separated regions of the hepatocellular carcinoma nodule. All patients had early-stage hepatocellular carcinoma and received no therapy before surgical resection. Sampled areas lacked macroscopic evidence of necrosis or hemorrhage. TCR sequencing (ImmunoSeq) was performed on multiple regions from a couple of patients. Frozen resection tissue samples were collected at least 1 cm apart from each other. Genomic DNA was isolated from bulk tissue with the DNeasy blood and tissue kit. For this clone: Its target antigen remains unknown. Qualities for individual bases were not recorded, and no much larger clone is one base off.

This material consisted of tumor tissue, taken before any cancer treatment. This sequence was found in a woman in her seventies with hepatocellular carcinoma. The chain employs TRBV18 and TRBJ2-3; TRBD1 matches 9 bases in the middle. The CDR3 amino acid sequence is: CASSPGQGLFLSTDTQYF. The DNA sequence is as follows: TGTGCCAGCTCACCGGGACAGGGACTTTTCCTTAGCACAGATACGCAGTATTTT.